These 29 T cell receptor beta chains originate from one sample sequenced in a study of T cells in localized non-small cell lung cancer. The assay was immunoSEQ multiplex PCR, and TCRdb's table has in-frame clones only and misses some. This sample has 60,000 to 85,000 clones, with 86% found just once. The sample consisted of peripheral blood, taken before any cancer treatment. The receptors were gathered from a male donor aged 60 or over with stage III squamous cell lung carcinoma.

The chain recombines TRBV18 with TRBJ2-2, with D possibly TRBD2 on 6 matching bases. The V and J ends lost 4 bases and 6 bases respectively, with 12 bases between them. Germline V gene data show CDR1 as KGHSH and CDR2 as LQKENI. The CDR3 totals 14 residues. CDR3 DNA sequence: TGTGCCAGCTCACTGGGACTTGGGTCCGGGGAGCTGTTTTTT. Translation gives CASSLGLGSGELFF.

This clone was seen once. The gene calls are TRBV28 and TRBJ1-2; unclear D gene. V was cut by 6 bases and J by 1 base, with 12 bases left in between. This CDR3 has 14 residues. Germline loops: CDR1 MDHEN, CDR2 SYDVKM. CDR3 protein: CASSPDPRNYGYTF. The DNA of the CDR3 is TGTGCCAGCAGCCCGGACCCCCGTAACTATGGCTACACCTTC.

This clone was recorded only once. CDR3 residues: CASRRSGTGVSGEQYF. CDR3 DNA sequence: TGTGCCAGCAGGAGATCCGGGACAGGGGTTTCCGGCGAGCAGTACTTC. The chain couples TRBV5-4 to TRBJ2-7; 10 bases are a match to TRBD1. The germline gives CDR1 SGHNT, CDR2 YYREEE (reference sequence). With 5 bases clipped from V and 6 bases from J, the junction kept 14 bases outside the gene matches. The CDR3 extends over 16 amino acids.

The chain is built from TRBV29-1 and TRBJ1-4; no clear D. The CDR3 is 11 amino acids. Trimming left V 5 bases short and J 5 bases short, with 6 bases between. The germline CDR1 and CDR2 sequences are SQVTM and ANQGSEA. CDR3: CSVRENEKLFF. CDR3 coding DNA: TGCAGCGTTAGAGAGAATGAAAAACTGTTTTTT.

The gene calls are TRBV7-9 and TRBJ2-1; 7 bases line up with TRBD2. CDR3 length: 15 residues. V gave up 11 bases and J gave up 6 bases; unmatched junction bases: 16. The germline CDR1 and CDR2 sequences are SEHNR and FQNEAQ (reference sequence). The CDR3 loop is CAGTSSGSPLNEQFF. CDR3 bases: TGTGCCGGTACCTCTAGCGGTTCCCCTCTCAATGAGCAGTTCTTC.

The rearrangement joins TRBV25-1 to TRBJ2-1; TRBD2 aligns across 12 bases. The J segment lost 4 bases and the V segment lost 6 bases, leaving 4 bases of the junction unmatched. This CDR3 spans 15 amino acids. The germline CDR1 and CDR2 sequences are MGHDK and SYGVNS. Here the CDR3 reads CASSFTSGGYNEQFF. The CDR3 DNA reads TGTGCCAGCAGCTTCACTAGCGGGGGGTACAATGAGCAGTTCTTC. Filled out from reference TRBV25-1 and TRBJ2-1, the complete variable domain reads EADIYQTPRYLVIGTGKKITLECSQTMGHDKMYWYQQDPGMELHLIHYSYGVNSTEKGDLSSESTVSRIRTEHFPLTLESARPSHTSQYLCASSFTSGGYNEQFFGPGTRLTVL.

The chain uses TRBV19 and TRBJ1-1; 12 bases line up with TRBD1. J was trimmed by 4 bases and V by 5 bases; bases with no gene match: 5. This CDR3 region has 15 residues. The V gene's germline CDR1 is LNHDA and CDR2 SQIVND (reference sequence). In DNA form, the CDR3 reads TGTGCCAGTAGTCCGGGACAGGGGGCCTTCACTGAAGCTTTCTTT. Residues: CASSPGQGAFTEAFF. Using reference TRBV19 and TRBJ1-1 for the parts outside the CDR3, the full variable domain is DGGITQSPKYLFRKEGQNVTLSCEQNLNHDAMYWYRQDPGQGLRLIYYSQIVNDFQKGDIAEGYSVSREKKESFPLTVTSAQKNPTAFYLCASSPGQGAFTEAFFGQGTRLTVV.

This chain connects TRBV6-5 to TRBJ2-1; perhaps TRBD2 as D (6 bases). Per the germline V gene, CDR1 is MNHEY and CDR2 is SVGAGI. The germline V and J ends were trimmed by 5 bases and 7 bases, with 15 bases remaining between them. The CDR3 has 14 residues. The CDR3 bases are TGTGCCAGCAGTCCCGGGACTCGAAGAAATGAGCAGTTCTTC. It translates to CASSPGTRRNEQFF.

This clone was detected once. V usage is TRBV4-1 and J usage is TRBJ1-2; no firm D call. Germline assignment: CDR1 MGHRA and CDR2 YSYEKL. V lost 1 base to trimming and J lost 7 bases, with 16 bases between them. CDR3 length: 15 residues. The CDR3 region is CASSQAPAKLLGYTF. DNA of the CDR3: TGCGCCAGCAGCCAAGCCCCTGCTAAACTACTTGGCTACACCTTC.

The chain is built from TRBV6-6 and TRBJ2-5; D is possibly TRBD1 (5 bases). Germline loops: CDR1 MNHNY, CDR2 SVGAGI (reference sequence). Trimming cost V 8 bases and J 2 bases, with 9 bases left between them. This CDR3 region has 12 residues. CDR3 region: CASGRGQETQYF. The CDR3 region has the DNA TGTGCCAGCGGTAGGGGACAAGAGACCCAGTACTTC.

V is TRBV7-9 and J is TRBJ2-7, with D perhaps matching TRBD1 or TRBD2 (5 bases each). Trimming removed 5 bases at V and 2 bases at J, with 13 bases between. Germline assignment: CDR1 SEHNR and CDR2 FQNEAQ (reference sequence). The CDR3 contains 14 residues. Written as DNA, the CDR3 is TGTGCCAGCAGCCATGGGACCGGTCCCTACGAGCAGTACTTC. This gives the protein CASSHGTGPYEQYF.

Details on this clone: At one end, the junction sequence differs from germline, possibly due to a read error. This sequence joins TRBV5-4 and TRBJ2-2, with a weak D call TRBD2 (7 bases). CDR3 length equals 15 residues. Germline CDR1 SGHNT, CDR2 YYREEE (reference sequence). The CDR3 loop is CASSLGGGNTGELFF. Written as DNA, the CDR3 is TGTGCCAGCAGTTTGGGAGGGGGAAACACCGGGGAGCTGTTTTTT. The variable domain in full, completed from reference TRBV5-4 and TRBJ2-2, reads ETGVTQSPTHLIKTRGQQVTLRCSSQSGHNTVSWYQQALGQGPQFIFQYYREEENGRGNFPPRFSGLQFPNYSSELNVNALELDDSALYLCASSLGGGNTGELFFGEGSRLTVL.

The chain employs TRBV19 and TRBJ2-6; D is ambiguous. With 7 bases removed from V and 0 bases from J, the gap between germline ends came to 10 bases. Germline V CDR1 and CDR2: LNHDA, SQIVND (reference sequence). The CDR3 contains 15 residues. In DNA form, the CDR3 reads TGTGCCAGTACCAGTAGAATCTCTGGGGCCAACGTCCTGACTTTC. Its translation: CASTSRISGANVLTF.

The V call is TRBV7-2, the J call TRBJ1-1, with D unresolved. V gave up 1 base and J gave up 1 base, with 4 bases separating them. CDR1 is SGHTA and CDR2 is FQGNSA in the germline V gene. CDR3 length equals 13 residues. DNA for the CDR3: TGTGCCAGCAGCTTAGGGCAGAACACTGAAGCTTTCTTT. It translates to CASSLGQNTEAFF.

The genes are TRBV9 and TRBJ1-2, with D tentatively TRBD1 (6 bases). Germline V gene lookup returns CDR1 SGDLS and CDR2 YYNGEE. Trimming removed 0 bases at V and 4 bases at J, with 10 bases between. The CDR3 is 14 residues long. The CDR3 DNA sequence: TGTGCCAGCAGCGTAGTAGGGGGGACCTATGGCTACACCTTC. Protein: CASSVVGGTYGYTF.

The J gene is TRBJ2-5, the V gene TRBV6-1; D remains unclear. V gave up 0 bases and J gave up 3 bases, with 2 bases separating them. The CDR3 is 12 amino acids. The germline V gene encodes CDR1 MNHNS and CDR2 SASEGT. The CDR3 DNA reads TGTGCCAGCAGTGAAGCGGAAGAGACCCAGTACTTC. The encoded protein is CASSEAEETQYF.

In its sample, this clone was seen a few times. The CDR3 region is CASSYSQDRGLTEAFF. DNA of the CDR3: TGTGCCAGCAGTTACTCCCAGGACAGGGGGCTTACTGAAGCTTTCTTT. This chain connects TRBV6-5 to TRBJ1-1; 11 bases are a match to TRBD1. The CDR3 runs to 16 residues. Unmatched junction bases numbered 5, after V lost 0 bases and J lost 5 bases. Germline CDR1 is MNHEY and CDR2 is SVGAGI.

This clone was detected only a few times. The chain links TRBV7-2 to TRBJ1-2; TRBD1 aligns across 7 bases. This CDR3 has 14 residues. After removal of 4 bases from V and 8 bases from J, the junction contained 10 bases not matched to a gene. Germline values: CDR1 SGHTA, CDR2 FQGNSA. CDR3 sequence (DNA): TGTGCCAGCAGCTCTGCCGGGACAGCCCCGGGCTACACCTTC. Translated, it gives CASSSAGTAPGYTF.

There are a few counts of this clone. The chain joins TRBV10-3 to TRBJ1-6; TRBD1 is a possible D gene (5 bases). Per the germline V gene, CDR1 is ENHRY and CDR2 is SYGVKD. V lost 3 bases, J lost 9 bases, and 12 bases lay in between. The CDR3 contains 14 residues. The CDR3 region has the DNA TGTGCCATCAGTGAAGTGAGGGGAGGTTCACCCCTCCACTTT. Its translation is CAISEVRGGSPLHF.

The chain couples TRBV11-2 to TRBJ1-2; D is possibly TRBD1 (5 bases). The germline gives CDR1 SGHAT, CDR2 FQNNGV. The CDR3 sequence is 14 residues long. Trimming left V 5 bases short and J 1 base short, with 11 bases between. CDR3 sequence reads: CASSPDSFNYGYTF. The CDR3 DNA reads TGTGCCAGCAGCCCCGACAGTTTTAACTATGGCTACACCTTC.

The chain couples TRBV13 to TRBJ1-2; possibly TRBD1 for D (6 bases). V was shortened by 5 bases and J by 3 bases, with 19 bases between the two germline ends. The germline gives CDR1 PRHDT, CDR2 FYEKMQ (reference sequence). The CDR3 loop spans 16 amino acids. The CDR3 here is CASSRTGIQGDYGYTF. CDR3 nucleotide sequence: TGTGCCAGCAGCCGAACAGGGATTCAAGGGGACTATGGCTACACCTTC.

This clone was seen only once. The chain has TRBV18 and TRBJ2-7; tentative D call: TRBD1 (7 bases). The germline V and J ends were trimmed by 3 bases and 6 bases, with 12 bases remaining between them. Germline loops: CDR1 KGHSH, CDR2 LQKENI. The length of the CDR3 is 13 residues. CDR3 amino acids: CASSPRQGGEQYV. The CDR3 DNA is TGTGCCAGCTCACCTCGACAGGGAGGCGAGCAGTACGTC.

As DNA, the CDR3 is TGTGCCAGCACGTCGACAGGGTTTAACACCATATATTTT. Encoded protein: CASTSTGFNTIYF. This chain connects TRBV18 to TRBJ1-3; TRBD1 aligns across 7 bases. From germline, CDR1 is KGHSH and CDR2 LQKENI. The CDR3 consists of 13 residues. The ends lost 8 bases at V and 7 bases at J; junction bases unmatched: 8.

The rearrangement links TRBV5-4 to TRBJ1-4, with a weak D call TRBD1 (6 bases). Germline loops: CDR1 SGHNT, CDR2 YYREEE (reference sequence). This CDR3 contains 14 residues. Trimming took off 2 bases at V and 4 bases at J, with 9 bases between the two ends. CDR3 in amino acids: CASSLQGFNEKLFF. CDR3 nucleotides: TGTGCCAGCAGCTTACAGGGATTTAATGAAAAACTGTTTTTT.

The V gene is TRBV5-6, the J gene TRBJ2-5, with a possible D match to TRBD2 (6 bases). The V end was cut by 0 bases, the J end by 5 bases, with 11 bases between. The CDR3 is made up of 14 amino acids. Germline CDR1 is SGHDT and CDR2 is YYEEEE. The CDR3 region has the DNA TGTGCCAGCAGCTTGGTTCAGGGACTGGAGACCCAGTACTTC. It encodes CASSLVQGLETQYF. Full variable domain (remainder filled in from reference TRBV5-6 and TRBJ2-5): DAGVTQSPTHLIKTRGQQVTLRCSPKSGHDTVSWYQQALGQGPQFIFQYYEEEERQRGNFPDRFSGHQFPNYSSELNVNALLLGDSALYLCASSLVQGLETQYFGPGTRLLVL.

This chain connects TRBV7-6 to TRBJ1-2; 8 nucleotides match TRBD1. CDR3 size: 14 residues. CDR1 is SGHVS, CDR2 FNYEAQ, per germline. V was clipped by 5 bases and J by 5 bases; unmatched bases: 7. The CDR3 sequence is CASSQPGQGYGYTF. The CDR3 DNA reads TGTGCCAGCAGCCAACCCGGACAGGGTTATGGCTACACCTTC.

This chain joins TRBV7-9 and TRBJ2-1; no clear D. CDR1 is SEHNR, CDR2 FQNEAQ, per germline (reference sequence). V gave up 5 bases and J gave up 6 bases, with 5 bases separating them. This CDR3 region has 11 residues. CDR3 region: CASSPTNEQFF. CDR3 bases: TGTGCCAGCAGCCCCACCAATGAGCAGTTCTTC.

CDR3 DNA sequence: TGTGCCAGCAGCACATACCCGGGACAGGGGAATGAAAAACTGTTTTTT. Translated: CASSTYPGQGNEKLFF. The chain couples TRBV9 to TRBJ1-4; 10 bases line up with TRBD1. The CDR3 extends over 16 amino acids. Germline CDR1 and CDR2: SGDLS and YYNGEE. The trim removed 4 bases at V and 5 bases at J, leaving 8 bases unmatched. Drawing the rest from reference TRBV9 and TRBJ1-4, the complete variable domain is DSGVTQTPKHLITATGQRVTLRCSPRSGDLSVYWYQQSLDQGLQFLIQYYNGEERAKGNILERFSAQQFPDLHSELNLSSLELGDSALYFCASSTYPGQGNEKLFFGSGTQLSVL.

This clone was counted a few times. Other DNA sequences in the sample encode the same CDR3. The J gene is TRBJ1-3, the V gene TRBV28; D might be TRBD1 (5 bases). This CDR3 spans 14 amino acids. Germline CDR1 is MDHEN and CDR2 is SYDVKM. Deletions cut 5 bases from V and 0 bases from J, with 8 bases between. CDR3 in amino acids: CASSRDGSGNTIYF. CDR3 bases: TGTGCCAGCAGTCGGGACGGCTCTGGAAACACCATATATTTT.